This entry is about one TCR beta chain. Its cognate antigen is unknown. This sample is drawn from a study of OX40 agonist ivuxolimab in advanced cancers. Across the whole study: In this cohort, patients received ivuxolimab, an agonistic anti-OX40 (CD134) antibody. Dose-escalation subjects each had hepatocellular carcinoma, melanoma, renal cell or head and neck cancer.

Study results and limitations: Blood T cells, both CD4+ and CD8+, expanded clonally by week 6 at 0.1 to 3.0 mg/kg.

The germline CDR1 and CDR2 sequences are LNHDA and SQIVND (reference sequence). V was shortened by 4 bases and J by 4 bases, with 4 bases between the two germline ends. The CDR3 runs to 11 residues. Clones were read by immunoSEQ multiplex PCR, and TCRdb kept only the in-frame ones, dropping some. This sample has under 25,000 clones, with around four fifths found just once. J is TRBJ2-5 and V is TRBV19; D remains unclear. The specimen comprised CD4+ or CD8+ T cells sorted from blood, sampled in a trial of the OX40 agonist ivuxolimab. The source is an adult with an advanced solid tumor such as melanoma, head and neck, liver or kidney cancer. The DNA for the CDR3 is TGTGCCAGTAGTAGGGGAGAGACCCAGTACTTC. Protein: CASSRGETQYF.